Following are 17 T cell receptor beta chains from one sample sequenced in a study of brain T cells in children with intractable seizures. The protocol was immunoSEQ multiplex PCR, while the TCRdb copy is restricted to in-frame clones and leaves out a portion. In the table there are over 95,000 clones, 94% of which are singletons. Here the sequenced sample was peripheral blood, taken at surgery. Receptors were obtained from a boy younger than two with hemimegalencephaly and intractable seizures.

This clone has just a few counts. The chain joins TRBV19 to TRBJ1-5; TRBD1 matches 7 bases. Germline CDR1 LNHDA, CDR2 SQIVND (reference sequence). The trim removed 7 bases at V and 2 bases at J, leaving 8 bases unmatched. This CDR3 spans 15 amino acids. CDR3 sequence reads: CASTPPGTGNQPQHF. The CDR3, as DNA: TGTGCCAGTACCCCGCCCGGGACAGGCAATCAGCCCCAGCATTTT.

The CDR3 region is CASSVVEGVRYEQYF. The CDR3 region has the DNA TGCGCCAGCAGTGTAGTTGAGGGGGTTCGTTACGAGCAGTACTTC. The V and J genes are TRBV10-2 and TRBJ2-7, with D possibly matching TRBD1 (6 bases). The CDR3 sequence is 15 residues long. CDR1 is WSHSY, CDR2 SAAADI, per germline. Trimming shortened V by 4 bases and J by 4 bases, and 17 bases separated the two germline ends.

J is TRBJ1-2 and V is TRBV27; 8 bases align to TRBD1. In germline, CDR1 is MNHEY, CDR2 SMNVEV (reference sequence). This CDR3 is 14 amino acids long. Trimming removed 6 bases from V and 2 bases from J; junction bases left unmatched: 5. CDR3 DNA: TGTGCCAGCAGCCCGACAGGGGCAAACTATGGCTACACCTTC. This codes for CASSPTGANYGYTF.

This chain links TRBV7-9 with TRBJ2-7, with D perhaps TRBD1 or TRBD2 (5 bases each). The CDR3 covers 14 residues. V dropped 5 bases and J dropped 6 bases, with 17 bases sitting between them. The germline V gene encodes CDR1 SEHNR and CDR2 FQNEAQ (reference sequence). CDR3 sequence (DNA): TGTGCCAGCAGCATAGATTTGGGGGTTGGCGAGCAGTACTTC. Amino acids: CASSIDLGVGEQYF.

The J gene is TRBJ2-7, the V gene TRBV28; D unclear. V was clipped by 4 bases and J by 0 bases, with 7 bases between them. The CDR3 runs 13 residues. Germline CDR1 MDHEN, CDR2 SYDVKM. Here the CDR3 reads CASSSPHSYEQYF. The CDR3, as DNA: TGTGCCAGCAGTTCCCCCCACTCCTACGAGCAGTACTTC.

The V gene is TRBV6-4, the J gene TRBJ2-7, with 11 nucleotides matching TRBD1. From germline, CDR1 is MRHNA and CDR2 SNTAGT. The CDR3 totals 16 residues. Trimming removed 8 bases from V and 2 bases from J; junction bases left unmatched: 11. CDR3 coding DNA: TGTGCCAGCGGATCGCGGCCGGACAGGGGGCCCTACGAGCAGTACTTC. Translating gives CASGSRPDRGPYEQYF.

J is TRBJ2-3 and V is TRBV27, with D maybe TRBD2 (5 bases). Trimming pared 1 base from V and 7 bases from J, leaving 9 bases between. CDR1 and CDR2 (germline): MNHEY, SMNVEV (reference sequence). CDR3 length: 13 amino acids. The CDR3 protein is CASSLLGAYTQYF. CDR3 coding DNA: TGTGCCAGCAGTTTATTGGGAGCCTATACGCAGTATTTT.

The V gene is TRBV5-5, the J gene TRBJ2-7; maybe TRBD1 (5 bases). CDR3 length equals 13 residues. V lost 0 bases and J 6 bases, leaving 10 bases between the germline ends. The germline CDR1 and CDR2 sequences are SGHKS and YYEKEE (reference sequence). CDR3 sequence reads: CASSLVGAREQYF. CDR3 nucleotides: TGTGCCAGCAGCTTGGTTGGGGCTCGCGAGCAGTACTTC. Full variable domain (outside the CDR3, taken from reference TRBV5-5 and TRBJ2-7): DAGVTQSPTHLIKTRGQQVTLRCSPISGHKSVSWYQQVLGQGPQFIFQYYEKEERGRGNFPDRFSARQFPNYSSELNVNALLLGDSALYLCASSLVGAREQYFGPGTRLTVT.

V usage is TRBV10-2 and J usage is TRBJ2-1; D ambiguous. This CDR3 contains 13 residues. Between the trimmed V and J ends, which lost 3 bases and 10 bases, there was a span of 13 bases. CDR1 and CDR2 (germline): WSHSY, SAAADI. The CDR3, as DNA: TGCGCCAGCAGTGATTTCCGGGTCGACGAGCAGTTCTTC. Protein product: CASSDFRVDEQFF.

This sequence joins TRBV4-2 and TRBJ2-5; D is undetermined. V lost 1 base to trimming and J lost 3 bases, with 3 bases between them. The CDR3 runs to 12 residues. Germline V gives CDR1 LGHNA, CDR2 YNFKEQ. CDR3 protein: CASSQVEETQYF. CDR3 coding DNA: TGTGCCAGCAGCCAAGTGGAAGAGACCCAGTACTTC.

The chain is built from TRBV29-1 and TRBJ1-2; D perhaps matches TRBD1 (5 bases). From germline, CDR1 is SQVTM and CDR2 ANQGSEA. Trimming took off 1 base at V and 4 bases at J, with 13 bases between the two ends. The CDR3 covers 14 residues. Written as DNA, the CDR3 is TGCAGCGTTGAAGCGGGCGCGGGGACCTATGGCTACACCTTC. This codes for CSVEAGAGTYGYTF.

The gene calls are TRBV9 and TRBJ2-7, with D possibly matching TRBD1 (5 bases). Trimming left V 0 bases short and J 5 bases short, with 12 bases between. Germline lookup yields CDR1 SGDLS and CDR2 YYNGEE. This CDR3 is 14 amino acids long. This CDR3 reads CASSVEGRADEQYF. The CDR3, as DNA: TGTGCCAGCAGCGTAGAGGGCAGGGCCGACGAGCAGTACTTC.

V is TRBV27 and J is TRBJ1-2; the D is unclear. CDR1 is MNHEY and CDR2 is SMNVEV in the germline V gene (reference sequence). The CDR3 spans 16 residues. V was pared by 0 bases and J by 2 bases, with 13 bases between. The CDR3 DNA follows: TGTGCCAGCAGTTTATCGGGAGTTTACACAAACTATGGCTACACCTTC. It specifies CASSLSGVYTNYGYTF.

The chain carries TRBV5-1 and TRBJ2-5, with a tentative D call TRBD2 (6 bases). The CDR3 extends over 15 amino acids. The V and J ends lost 8 bases and 2 bases respectively, with 19 bases between them. The germline V gene has CDR1 SGHRS and CDR2 YFSETQ. CDR3 sequence (DNA): TGCGCCAGTTTCAACGGAGGGGCGGGTCAAGAGACCCAGTACTTC. Translation: CASFNGGAGQETQYF.

This clone was counted a single time. CDR3 sequence: CASSLAVRRVSSYEQYF. The CDR3 coding sequence is TGTGCCAGCAGTTTAGCGGTAAGGCGGGTGAGCTCCTACGAGCAGTACTTC. The chain couples TRBV28 to TRBJ2-7; a possible D gene is TRBD2 (5 bases). The germline CDR1 and CDR2 sequences are MDHEN and SYDVKM. This CDR3 region has 17 residues. V lost 2 bases to trimming and J lost 0 bases, with 17 bases between them.

The chain carries TRBV13 and TRBJ2-7, with 8 nucleotides matching TRBD2. This CDR3 has 14 amino acids. The J segment lost 3 bases and the V segment lost 3 bases, leaving 4 bases of the junction unmatched. Germline V lookup: CDR1 PRHDT, CDR2 FYEKMQ (reference sequence). CDR3 protein: CASSLWGLVYEQYF. CDR3 bases: TGTGCCAGCAGCTTGTGGGGACTAGTCTACGAGCAGTACTTC. Full variable domain (outside the CDR3, taken from reference TRBV13 and TRBJ2-7): AAGVIQSPRHLIKEKRETATLKCYPIPRHDTVYWYQQGPGQDPQFLISFYEKMQSDKGSIPDRFSAQQFSDYHSELNMSSLELGDSALYFCASSLWGLVYEQYFGPGTRLTVT.

The V and J genes are TRBV5-1 and TRBJ2-7, with TRBD2 identical over 7 bases. This CDR3 has 15 amino acids. The junction had 9 bases not matched to a gene; V was cut back by 4 bases and J by 2 bases. Germline V gives CDR1 SGHRS, CDR2 YFSETQ. The CDR3 nucleotides read TGCGCCAGCAGCCTCCTTGCGGGAGCGCCCTACGAGCAGTACTTC. Its protein is CASSLLAGAPYEQYF.